The 23 T cell receptor beta chains below all came from one sample that was sequenced in a study of blood T cell repertoires in COVID-19. The method was immunoSEQ multiplex PCR; TCRdb's version includes in-frame clones alone and lacks a portion of them. Of roughly 100,000 clones in the sample, around 80% are singletons; the top ten hold 11% to 15%. Sequenced input: peripheral blood. These TCRs come from a woman aged 60 to 75 with acute or convalescent COVID-19.

This clone was detected a few times. The V and J genes are TRBV6-5 and TRBJ1-5; no firm D call. V dropped 0 bases and J dropped 0 bases, with 9 bases sitting between them. Germline V lookup: CDR1 MNHEY, CDR2 SVGAGI. The CDR3 contains 16 residues. The CDR3 DNA reads as TGTGCCAGCAGTTACTCGAGGTTTAATAGCAATCAGCCCCAGCATTTT. Translation: CASSYSRFNSNQPQHF.

The rearrangement links TRBV7-2 to TRBJ2-5, with 9 bases identical to TRBD1. The CDR3 totals 16 residues. Germline-derived CDR1 and CDR2 are SGHTA and FQGNSA. V lost 4 bases to trimming and J lost 7 bases; unmatched junction nucleotides: 13. The CDR3 nucleotides are TGTGCCAGCAGCTACACCAGCGAGACAGGGGGGAGGACCCAGTACTTC. Amino acids: CASSYTSETGGRTQYF.

This chain uses TRBV5-6 with TRBJ1-4, with TRBD1 identical over 7 bases. V was clipped by 3 bases and J by 2 bases; unmatched bases: 10. CDR1 SGHDT and CDR2 YYEEEE come from the germline V gene. The length of the CDR3 is 17 residues. The chain's CDR3 is CASSYRQGLWTNEKLFF. CDR3 coding DNA: TGTGCCAGCAGCTACCGACAGGGTCTATGGACTAATGAAAAACTGTTTTTT.

DNA of the CDR3: TGTGCCATCAGTGAACCGGTTTCCTACAATGAGCAGTTCTTC. Its translation: CAISEPVSYNEQFF. The chain recombines TRBV10-3 with TRBJ2-1, with no clear D. CDR1 ENHRY and CDR2 SYGVKD come from the germline V gene. The CDR3 consists of 14 residues. V was clipped by 3 bases and J by 1 base, with 7 bases between them.

This clone was detected only a few times. This chain joins TRBV7-3 and TRBJ2-1, with 8 bases lining up with TRBD1. Germline-derived CDR1 and CDR2 are SGHTA and FQGTGA. CDR3 size: 16 residues. V trimming: 5 bases; J trimming: 10 bases; junction bases outside the gene matches: 16. The CDR3 nucleotides are TGTGCCAGCAGCCCCCAGGGGGCGGCGGGTCAGAACGAGCAGTTCTTC. Protein product: CASSPQGAAGQNEQFF.

This sequence joins TRBV5-1 and TRBJ2-5; 10 nucleotides match TRBD2. With V trimmed by 4 bases and J by 4 bases, 4 bases remained unmatched. The CDR3 contains 14 residues. Germline lookup yields CDR1 SGHRS and CDR2 YFSETQ. CDR3 nucleotides: TGCGCCAGCAGCACGGGACTAGCGACAGAGACCCAGTACTTC. As protein: CASSTGLATETQYF.

CDR3 loop: CASSQDTPLAGIDEQYF. The CDR3 nucleotides are TGCGCCAGCAGCCAAGATACCCCGCTAGCGGGAATCGACGAGCAGTACTTC. The chain employs TRBV4-1 and TRBJ2-7, with 9 bases that match TRBD2. Germline V lookup: CDR1 MGHRA, CDR2 YSYEKL. The CDR3 is 17 amino acids. The V gene end was trimmed by 0 bases and the J gene end by 5 bases; junction bases not matched to a gene: 11.

J is TRBJ1-2 and V is TRBV5-1; TRBD1 aligns across 10 bases. Losses at the gene ends were 2 bases for V and 3 bases for J; bases not matched to a gene: 4. Per the germline V gene, CDR1 is SGHRS and CDR2 is YFSETQ. The CDR3 is 15 amino acids. DNA of the CDR3: TGCGCCAGCAGCTTTACCGGGACAGGGGACTATGGCTACACCTTC. It encodes CASSFTGTGDYGYTF.

The V call is TRBV25-1, the J call TRBJ1-4; 10 bases line up with TRBD1. The CDR3 runs 17 residues. The V gene end was trimmed by 0 bases and the J gene end by 4 bases; junction bases not matched to a gene: 5. From germline, CDR1 is MGHDK and CDR2 SYGVNS. The CDR3: CASSEYRGQGLNEKLFF. The CDR3 bases are TGTGCCAGCAGTGAATATCGGGGACAGGGGCTTAATGAAAAACTGTTTTTT.

The CDR3, as DNA: TGTGCCACCAGCAGAGACCCGGGACAGGGCTACGAGCAGTACTTC. As protein: CATSRDPGQGYEQYF. The V and J genes are TRBV15 and TRBJ2-7, with 9 positions matching TRBD1. CDR1 and CDR2 (germline): LNHNV, YYDKDF (reference sequence). This CDR3 has 15 residues. Germline trimming cut 0 bases from V and 3 bases from J; bases unmatched to any gene: 3.

This CDR3 reads CASSLTDEAFF. DNA of the CDR3: TGCGCCAGCAGCCTAACAGATGAAGCTTTCTTT. J is TRBJ1-1 and V is TRBV4-1; no firm D call. This CDR3 spans 11 amino acids. V dropped 4 bases and J dropped 7 bases, with 7 bases sitting between them. The germline V gene encodes CDR1 MGHRA and CDR2 YSYEKL.

The V call is TRBV7-2, the J call TRBJ2-1, with 12 positions matching TRBD2. This CDR3 is 16 amino acids long. CDR1 and CDR2 from the germline V gene are SGHTA and FQGNSA. With 5 bases clipped from V and 3 bases from J, the junction kept 5 bases outside the gene matches. This CDR3 reads CASSRGLAGYYNEQFF. CDR3 DNA sequence: TGTGCCAGCAGCCGGGGACTAGCGGGCTACTACAATGAGCAGTTCTTC.

The genes are TRBV27 and TRBJ1-1, with D maybe TRBD1 (6 bases). There are 16 residues in the CDR3. Germline V CDR1 and CDR2: MNHEY, SMNVEV (reference sequence). V lost 8 bases, J lost 1 base, and 20 bases lay in between. The CDR3 spells CASSFKTDRTNTEAFF. For the CDR3, the DNA is TGTGCCAGCTCCTTTAAGACGGACAGAACGAACACTGAAGCTTTCTTT.

The chain employs TRBV18 and TRBJ1-6; D is possibly TRBD1 (5 bases). Germline CDR1 and CDR2: KGHSH and LQKENI. V dropped 3 bases and J dropped 7 bases, with 16 bases sitting between them. This CDR3 spans 16 amino acids. CDR3 DNA sequence: TGTGCCAGCTCACCTACGACGCCAGGGAACAATTCACCCCTCCACTTT. Encoded protein: CASSPTTPGNNSPLHF.

This chain connects TRBV5-1 to TRBJ2-3; 7 positions match TRBD1. CDR3 length: 13 amino acids. The V gene's germline CDR1 is SGHRS and CDR2 YFSETQ. Trimming removed 7 bases from V and 1 base from J; junction bases left unmatched: 3. The DNA of the CDR3 is TGCGCCAGCGGACAGGCGGGCACAGATACGCAGTATTTT. Protein product: CASGQAGTDTQYF.

The chain combines TRBV18 with TRBJ2-3; 8 bases align to TRBD1. Germline-derived CDR1 and CDR2 are KGHSH and LQKENI. The junction had 12 bases not matched to a gene; V was cut back by 6 bases and J by 4 bases. CDR3 length: 16 residues. The CDR3 nucleotides are TGTGCCAGCTCGCCAACGGACAGGGTTTTTGCAGATACGCAGTATTTT. It specifies CASSPTDRVFADTQYF.

The chain recombines TRBV5-4 with TRBJ2-2, with 7 nucleotides matching TRBD1. This CDR3 contains 15 residues. The V gene end was trimmed by 4 bases and the J gene end by 1 base; junction bases not matched to a gene: 4. The V gene's germline CDR1 is SGHNT and CDR2 YYREEE (reference sequence). The CDR3 DNA reads TGTGCCAGCAGCCGGACAGGCCAGAACACCGGGGAGCTGTTTTTT. Translation gives CASSRTGQNTGELFF.

This clone has a single count. The V gene is TRBV6-5, the J gene TRBJ1-4, with a weak D call TRBD1 (5 bases). This CDR3 has 13 amino acids. Germline V lookup: CDR1 MNHEY, CDR2 SVGAGI. The ends were cut back, 10 bases at V and 6 bases at J, with 15 bases in the middle. This CDR3 reads CATALTVDEKLFF. Written as DNA, the CDR3 is TGTGCCACGGCGTTGACAGTGGATGAAAAACTGTTTTTT.

This clone was observed a single time. The chain uses TRBV2 and TRBJ1-1; D may be TRBD1 (6 bases). The CDR3 length is 12 residues. The V gene lost 2 bases and the J gene lost 5 bases, with 6 bases spanning the gap. Germline CDR1 is SNHLY and CDR2 is FYNNEI. CDR3 residues: CASSETGTEAFF. CDR3 nucleotides: TGTGCCAGCAGTGAAACAGGGACTGAAGCTTTCTTT. Complete variable domain (other parts from reference TRBV2 and TRBJ1-1): EPEVTQTPSHQVTQMGQEVILRCVPISNHLYFYWYRQILGQKVEFLVSFYNNEISEKSEIFDDQFSVERPDGSNFTLKIRSTKLEDSAMYFCASSETGTEAFFGQGTRLTVV.

The rearrangement joins TRBV2 to TRBJ1-1; 9 bases are a match to TRBD1. Per germline, CDR1 SNHLY and CDR2 FYNNEI. V shed 4 bases and J 4 bases; nucleotides not matched to a gene: 4. The CDR3 is 14 amino acids. The CDR3 nucleotides are TGTGCCAGCAGTGGACAGGGGGGGATCACTGAAGCTTTCTTT. The encoded protein is CASSGQGGITEAFF.

This clone has a handful of counts. This chain uses TRBV7-9 with TRBJ2-2, with D maybe TRBD2 (6 bases). The CDR3 contains 14 residues. Trimming removed 3 bases at V and 6 bases at J, with 11 bases between. Germline lookup yields CDR1 SEHNR and CDR2 FQNEAQ (reference sequence). CDR3 residues: CASSFGGSPGELFF. DNA of the CDR3: TGTGCCAGCAGCTTCGGGGGAAGTCCCGGGGAGCTGTTTTTT.

The V call is TRBV4-1, the J call TRBJ1-1; D call uncertain. The CDR3 has 14 amino acids. CDR1 is MGHRA and CDR2 is YSYEKL in the germline V gene. The ends were cut back, 0 bases at V and 4 bases at J, with 9 bases in the middle. The CDR3 DNA follows: TGCGCCAGCAGCCAAGACACGGGTACCACTGAAGCTTTCTTT. It is translated as CASSQDTGTTEAFF.

This clone was seen just once. This chain joins TRBV14 and TRBJ2-7; the match to TRBD2 covers 15 bases. J lost 3 bases, V lost 2 bases, and 11 bases had no gene match. This CDR3 is built from 19 residues. Germline CDR1 SGHDN, CDR2 FVKESK. CDR3 coding DNA: TGTGCCAGCAGCCAATTTGCGGGACTAGCGGGAGGTCCCTTCTACGAGCAGTACTTC. Encoded protein: CASSQFAGLAGGPFYEQYF. The variable domain in full, with the rest retrieved from reference TRBV14 and TRBJ2-7, is EAGVTQFPSHSVIEKGQTVTLRCDPISGHDNLYWYRRVMGKEIKFLLHFVKESKQDESGMPNNRFLAERTGGTYSTLKVQPAELEDSGVYFCASSQFAGLAGGPFYEQYFGPGTRLTVT.